One sample yielded the 8 T cell receptor beta chains listed below, sequenced in a study of shared clonotypes between healthy human individuals (TCRdb year 2020). The library was obtained by the immunoSEQ multiplex PCR assay. TCRdb took over this immuneACCESS table, retaining in-frame rearrangements with V and J assigned. Such tables are incomplete; in checked studies, under half of the missing clones stem from an unresolved V gene, and the remainder is unexplained. In this sample the table shows around 600,000 clones, around 97% of which occur a single time. The biggest ten clones account for around 0.057% of the sample. The material sequenced was naive CD4+ T cells sorted from blood. The sample's cell subset or site, from its label and the paper: CD45RA+ positively selected. The receptors were sampled from a woman aged 30 to 39 in good health.

The chain employs TRBV7-3 and TRBJ2-5; possible D gene TRBD2, 6 bases. V dropped 2 bases and J dropped 5 bases, with 12 bases sitting between them. There are 14 residues in the CDR3. CDR1 and CDR2 (germline): SGHTA, FQGTGA. CDR3 in amino acids: CASSLGGSRETQYF. The CDR3 nucleotides are TGTGCCAGCAGCTTAGGGGGGAGCCGTGAGACCCAGTACTTC.

The chain couples TRBV2 to TRBJ2-7; TRBD1 aligns across 8 bases. The germline V gene has CDR1 SNHLY and CDR2 FYNNEI. V shed 6 bases and J 3 bases; nucleotides not matched to a gene: 7. This CDR3 is 14 amino acids long. The CDR3 region is CASRPDRDRYEQYF. The CDR3 DNA is TGTGCCAGCAGACCGGACAGGGACCGCTACGAGCAGTACTTC.

The chain couples TRBV28 to TRBJ2-5, with D unclear. Trimming removed 5 bases from V and 5 bases from J, with 15 bases in between. Germline-derived CDR1 and CDR2 are MDHEN and SYDVKM. There are 14 residues in the CDR3. The CDR3 sequence: CASSRSPPRETQYF. CDR3 DNA sequence: TGTGCCAGCAGTCGTTCCCCCCCGAGGGAGACCCAGTACTTC.

The chain carries TRBV6-1 and TRBJ2-7; 10 bases match TRBD2. Germline values: CDR1 MNHNS, CDR2 SASEGT. V lost 4 bases and J lost 6; bases outside the gene matches: 6. The CDR3 length is 14 residues. DNA for the CDR3: TGTGCCAGCAGTGGCCTAGCGGGAGTTGGCGAGCAGTACTTC. This gives the protein CASSGLAGVGEQYF.

CDR3 sequence: CSVAQTGTGEQFF. The CDR3 nucleotides are TGCAGCGTTGCTCAAACAGGGACGGGTGAGCAGTTCTTC. V and J are TRBV29-1 and TRBJ2-1, with a tentative D call TRBD1 (6 bases). V shed 4 bases and J shed 9 bases, with 16 bases lying between them. Germline V gives CDR1 SQVTM, CDR2 ANQGSEA. This CDR3 region has 13 residues.

This chain connects TRBV6-5 to TRBJ2-5; a possible D gene is TRBD2 (5 bases). Near its end, the DNA agrees better with TRBJ2-7, so the J call may be wrong. Germline CDR1 is MNHEY and CDR2 is SVGAGI. CDR3 length: 13 amino acids. CDR3 amino acids: CASSYTGTYEQYF. Written as DNA, the CDR3 is TGTGCCAGCAGTTATACGGGGACCTACGAGCAGTACTTC.

The rearrangement links TRBV21-1 to TRBJ2-1; TRBD1, the table's D call, lacks a check against the DNA. TRBV21-1 is a pseudogene segment. This CDR3 has 14 amino acids. Here the CDR3 DNA reads TGTGCCATCACCACAGGGTTTGTGTTCGGTGAGCAGTTCTTC. Translating gives CAITTGFVFGEQFF.

V gene TRBV11-2 combines with J gene TRBJ2-2, with D unclear. The CDR3 extends over 13 amino acids. Germline loops: CDR1 SGHAT, CDR2 FQNNGV. Trimming removed 2 bases at V and 7 bases at J, with 8 bases between. The CDR3 here is CASSLLGNGELFF. CDR3 sequence (DNA): TGTGCCAGCAGCTTACTAGGGAACGGGGAGCTGTTTTTT.